This is a list of T cell receptor beta chains from one sample in a study of cytomegalovirus exposure and HLA in healthy donors. TCRdb keeps only in-frame clones here, not all; method: immunoSEQ multiplex PCR. The table shows approximately 44,000 clones, with 88% occurring only once. The specimen sequenced was PBMCs. The receptors derive from a woman in her 30s in good health and CMV-seronegative. Both conserved end residues are part of each CDR3. D genes are given only for firm matches. Clone size is shown for a subset of rows, as once, few, many or a class of expanded clone.

D,V,size,J,DNA,CDR3
TRBD1,TRBV7-6,-,TRBJ2-2,TGTGCCAGCAGCTTCGGACAGGGGGCCCTTGCCGGGGAGCTGTTTTTT,CASSFGQGALAGELFF
TRBD1,TRBV6-5,-,TRBJ1-2,TGTGCCAGCAGCCCATTGACAGGGGCTGGCTACACCTTC,CASSPLTGAGYTF
TRBD2,TRBV15,-,TRBJ2-1,TGTGCCACCAGCGGGGGGGGTGGAAGCTCCTACAATGAGCAGTTCTTC,CATSGGGGSSYNEQFF
TRBD1,TRBV5-1,once,TRBJ1-4,TGCGCCAGCAGCTTGCCAGGGGGTAATGAAAAACTGTTTTTT,CASSLPGGNEKLFF
TRBD2,TRBV6-5,-,TRBJ2-7,TGTGCCAGCAGTCAGCCCGGGAGGCAATACGAGCAGTACTTC,CASSQPGRQYEQYF
-,TRBV28,-,TRBJ1-2,TGTGCCAGCGTACTACCTGGAGTAGGCTACACCTTC,CASVLPGVGYTF
-,TRBV9,-,TRBJ2-1,TGTGCCAGCAGCGTAGATTTCAGGAATGAGCAGTTCTTC,CASSVDFRNEQFF
TRBD2,TRBV6-5,-,TRBJ2-7,TGTGCCAGCAGTAGCACCGGGACTATCTACGAGCAGTACTTC,CASSSTGTIYEQYF
-,TRBV9,-,TRBJ2-1,TGTGCCAGCAGCGTAGTAGGGGGAGGGTACAATGAGCAGTTCTTC,CASSVVGGGYNEQFF
TRBD1,TRBV5-1,-,TRBJ2-7,TGCGCCAGCAGCCTATCCGGGACAGGGTCACACGAGCAGTACTTC,CASSLSGTGSHEQYF
TRBD1,TRBV30,-,TRBJ2-1,TGTGCCTGGATGGGTGGGACAGGGGATTCCACAAATGAGCAGTTCTTC,CAWMGGTGDSTNEQFF
TRBD1,TRBV6-6,-,TRBJ1-2,TGTGCCAGCACCCAAAAGGACAGGGGATATTACTATGGCTACACCTTC,CASTQKDRGYYYGYTF
TRBD1,TRBV11-2,-,TRBJ2-7,TGTGCCAGCAGCTCTGGACAGGCCTCCTACGAGCAGTACTTC,CASSSGQASYEQYF
TRBD1,TRBV27,-,TRBJ2-1,TGTGCCAGCAGCCTCGGACAGGGATCCTACAATGAGCAGTTCTTC,CASSLGQGSYNEQFF
-,TRBV15,few,TRBJ2-6,TGTGCCACCAGCAGAGATCCGGGATCTGGGGCCAACGTCCTGACTTTC,CATSRDPGSGANVLTF
-,TRBV29-1,-,TRBJ1-1,TGCAGCGTTGCAGGGCTTGAAGCTTTCTTT,CSVAGLEAFF
-,TRBV5-1,-,TRBJ2-2,TGCGCCAGCACCCCCTTTTCCAGCGCATCCACCGGGGAGCTGTTTTTT,CASTPFSSASTGELFF
-,TRBV29-1,once,TRBJ2-3,TGCAGCGTTGGCGGGACCAAACGGGGAGATACGCAGTATTTT,CSVGGTKRGDTQYF
TRBD2,TRBV11-2,-,TRBJ2-2,TGTGCCAGCAGCCGCGGGACTAGCGGGGGGGGGAGGAACACCGGGGAGCTGTTTTTT,CASSRGTSGGGRNTGELFF
-,TRBV18,-,TRBJ2-7,TGTGCCAGCTCACCGGGGGGGGCAGGCCTAGCTAACGAGCAGTACTTC,CASSPGGAGLANEQYF
-,TRBV28,-,TRBJ1-5,TGTGCCAGCCGTCGTTGGGGGGATAGCAATCAGCCCCAGCATTTT,CASRRWGDSNQPQHF
-,TRBV10-1,-,TRBJ2-5,TGCGCCAGCAGTGACCGGGGGAGCGAGACCCAGTACTTC,CASSDRGSETQYF
-,TRBV5-6,-,TRBJ1-4,TGTGCCAGCAGCTTTTGGGGACTCTTTAATGAAAAACTGTTTTTT,CASSFWGLFNEKLFF
TRBD1,TRBV6-6,-,TRBJ1-1,TGTGCCAGCAGTTACGGGACAGGGCGGGTCACTGAAGCTTTCTTT,CASSYGTGRVTEAFF
-,TRBV27,few,TRBJ1-2,TGTGCCAGCAGTTTCTGGGCAGGCAATGGCTACACCTTC,CASSFWAGNGYTF
-,TRBV28,-,TRBJ2-2,TGTGCCAGCAGCGCAGGGAACACCGGGGAGCTGTTTTTT,CASSAGNTGELFF
-,TRBV7-6,-,TRBJ2-7,TGTGCCAGCAGCTCCGAGACCGAGGGCGAGCAGTACTTC,CASSSETEGEQYF
-,TRBV28,-,TRBJ2-1,TGTGCCAGCAGTTCCCTCAGCGGGCTTACCTACAATGAGCAGTTCTTC,CASSSLSGLTYNEQFF
TRBD2,TRBV2,once,TRBJ2-5,TGTGCCAGCAGTGAAGAGGGTGTGTCTAGCGGGAGGGCGAGTCATGGGCGAGAGACCCAGTACTTC,CASSEEGVSSGRASHGRETQYF
-,TRBV6-4,-,TRBJ2-2,TGTGCCAGCACCGCGGACACAAACACCGGGGAGCTGTTTTTT,CASTADTNTGELFF
TRBD1,TRBV28,-,TRBJ1-1,TGTGCCAGCAGTTTATGGGGGGACAGGACGAACACTGAAGCTTTCTTT,CASSLWGDRTNTEAFF
TRBD2,TRBV4-1,-,TRBJ2-1,TGCGCCAGCAGCCAAAGGTCTAGCGGGAGCTCCTACAATGAGCAGTTCTTC,CASSQRSSGSSYNEQFF
-,TRBV15,-,TRBJ1-1,TGTGCCACCAGCAGAGATTCAGGGGCTGTTTTTCCTGAAGCTTTCTTT,CATSRDSGAVFPEAFF
-,TRBV9,-,TRBJ1-5,TGTGCCAGCAGCGTAGCGCTAAATCAGCCCCAGCATTTT,CASSVALNQPQHF
-,TRBV18,-,TRBJ2-2,TGTGCCAGCTCACCGGGGAGTTCCGGGGAGCTGTTTTTT,CASSPGSSGELFF
-,TRBV2,-,TRBJ2-3,TGTGCCAGCTATAGCCCATCTCCAGATACGCAGTATTTT,CASYSPSPDTQYF
TRBD2,TRBV6-4,-,TRBJ2-1,TGTGCCAGCAGTGAGCGGGAGGGTACCTACAATGAGCAGTTCTTC,CASSEREGTYNEQFF
TRBD1,TRBV19,-,TRBJ1-5,TGTGCCAGTCTAGGACAGGGGGTTCAGCCCCAGCATTTT,CASLGQGVQPQHF
TRBD2,TRBV5-4,-,TRBJ2-3,TGTGCCAGCAGCTTCGCTAGCGGGAGTTCCGCAGATACGCAGTATTTT,CASSFASGSSADTQYF
-,TRBV5-1,-,TRBJ1-1,TGCGCCAGCAGCGGGACCTTCGGGGGGGACACTGAAGCTTTCTTT,CASSGTFGGDTEAFF
-,TRBV28,-,TRBJ1-5,TGTGCCAGCAGTTGGGGGGGCAATCAGCCCCAGCATTTT,CASSWGGNQPQHF
-,TRBV28,-,TRBJ1-1,TGTGCCAGCAGCTTCGTGAACACTGAAGCTTTCTTT,CASSFVNTEAFF
TRBD1,TRBV18,-,TRBJ1-1,TGTGCCAGCTCGCGACAGGGAGGGAACACTGAAGCTTTCTTT,CASSRQGGNTEAFF
-,TRBV4-3,-,TRBJ2-6,TGCGCCAGCAGCCAAGATTCCTGGACAAGCTCTGGGGCCAACGTCCTGACTTTC,CASSQDSWTSSGANVLTF
TRBD2,TRBV11-2,-,TRBJ2-1,TGTGCCAGCAGCTCGGGGACTAGCGGGCAAGGGTACAATGAGCAGTTCTTC,CASSSGTSGQGYNEQFF
-,TRBV27,-,TRBJ2-2,TGTGCCAGCAGTTTACGCTACCCGAACACCGGGGAGCTGTTTTTT,CASSLRYPNTGELFF